The rows below give T cell receptor beta chains drawn from one sample of a study of blood T cell repertoires in COVID-19. The protocol was immunoSEQ multiplex PCR, while the TCRdb copy is restricted to in-frame clones and leaves out a portion. The sample contains around 200,000 clones, around nine tenths of which appear only once. Input material: peripheral blood. Receptors originate from a man between 65 and 85 years old with acute or convalescent COVID-19. CDR3s include the opening cysteine and the closing phenylalanine or tryptophan. The D gene is left open where the match is weak. A row's size may be missing; if present it is once, few, many or a size class.

- TRBJ1-1 TRBV5-6 TRBD1 TGTGCCAGCAGCTTGAGACAGGGGGTGACTGAAGCTTTCTTT CASSLRQGVTEAFF
- TRBJ2-2 TRBV2 - TGTGCCAGCAGCGCCGGGTCAACCGGGGAGCTGTTTTTT CASSAGSTGELFF
- TRBJ2-1 TRBV19 - TGTGCCAGTAGTGACCGGGGCTACAATGAGCAGTTCTTC CASSDRGYNEQFF
- TRBJ1-3 TRBV11-3 - TGTGCCAGCAGCTTAGCTTTTGGAGGCGGAAACACCATATATTTT CASSLAFGGGNTIYF
- TRBJ2-2 TRBV5-1 - TGCGCCAGCAGCTTGGTTCCAGGGAATCTTCTCGCGAACACCGGGGAGCTGTTTTTT CASSLVPGNLLANTGELFF
- TRBJ1-1 TRBV6-6 TRBD1 TGTGCCAGCAGTTACCCGGACAGGGGAGGCACTGAAGCTTTCTTT CASSYPDRGGTEAFF
- TRBJ1-3 TRBV4-1 - TGCGCCAGCAGCCAAGGCCCCGCGGATTCTGGAAACACCATATATTTT CASSQGPADSGNTIYF
once TRBJ1-2 TRBV28 TRBD1 TGTGCCAGCAGTCCGGGACAGACTATTGCAGGCTACACCTTC CASSPGQTIAGYTF
- TRBJ2-7 TRBV10-3 - TGTGCCATCAGTGATACTGGGAGAAGCTCCTACGAGCAGTACTTC CAISDTGRSSYEQYF
- TRBJ1-2 TRBV7-8 - TGTGCCAGCAGCCGAACAGAAGCTAACTATGGCTACACCTTC CASSRTEANYGYTF
once TRBJ1-4 TRBV6-5 TRBD1 TGTGCCAGCAGGCTCGGACAGGGGAATGAAAAACTGTTTTTT CASRLGQGNEKLFF
few TRBJ2-3 TRBV6-1 TRBD2 TGTGCCAGCAGTGGGTTAGTGGTAGCGGGGACTTCTGATACGCAGTATTTT CASSGLVVAGTSDTQYF
- TRBJ2-3 TRBV7-3 - TGTGCCAGCAGCGTACAGGGTCGAGATACGCAGTATTTT CASSVQGRDTQYF
- TRBJ1-5 TRBV19 - TGTGCCACCCATGGGGGGAGGAGCAATCAGCCCCAGCATTTT CATHGGRSNQPQHF
- TRBJ1-4 TRBV28 - TGTGCCAGCAGTTTACCCCCATCAACTAATGAAAAACTGTTTTTT CASSLPPSTNEKLFF
once TRBJ2-5 TRBV7-2 TRBD1 TGTGCCAGCAGCTCCCTGGGACAGGGGAGTGGAGAGACCCAGTACTTC CASSSLGQGSGETQYF
- TRBJ2-6 TRBV6-1 TRBD1 TGTGCCAGCAATGATCCGGGACAGGGTTCTGGGGCCAACGTCCTGACTTTC CASNDPGQGSGANVLTF
- TRBJ2-3 TRBV5-1 - TGCGCCAGCAGCCCGCTGAGAGGAGCGGGCATCACAGATACGCAGTATTTT CASSPLRGAGITDTQYF
- TRBJ2-5 TRBV5-1 TRBD1 TGCGCCAGCAGCCTTGGACAGGGTTTCGAGACCCAGTACTTC CASSLGQGFETQYF
once TRBJ1-1 TRBV12-3/TRBV12-4 - TGTGCCAGCAGTTTACAGGCGAACACTGAAGCTTTCTTT CASSLQANTEAFF
- TRBJ1-5 TRBV10-1 - TGCGCCAGCCAAGCAGGGTTAGGTCGGGATCAGCCCCAGCATTTT CASQAGLGRDQPQHF
- TRBJ1-2 TRBV9 - TGTGCCAGCAGCCCAGGCGAAAACTATGGCTACACCTTC CASSPGENYGYTF
many TRBJ1-1 TRBV7-2 TRBD1 TGTGCCAGCAGCTTGACAGGGACAGCAAATGAAGCTTTCTTT CASSLTGTANEAFF
- TRBJ1-5 TRBV2 - TGTGCCAGCAGGCAAACAGTGGCGGGTCAGCCCCAGCATTTT CASRQTVAGQPQHF
- TRBJ1-1 TRBV19 - TGTGCCAGTAGGACAGGGAACACTGAAGCTTTCTTT CASRTGNTEAFF
- TRBJ2-1 TRBV7-2 - TGTGCCAGCAGCTTAGACGAGGCGGGTGAGCAGTTCTTC CASSLDEAGEQFF
- TRBJ2-2 TRBV2 TRBD2 TGTGCCAGCAGCCCCGGGGACGGGGGGACCGGGGAGCTGTTTTTT CASSPGDGGTGELFF
- TRBJ2-2 TRBV7-9 TRBD1 TGTGCCAGCAGCTCGACAGGGATGACCGGGGAGCTGTTTTTT CASSSTGMTGELFF
- TRBJ2-7 TRBV20-1 TRBD2 TGCAGTGCTAGGGAGCGGGGGGAGCAGTACTTC CSARERGEQYF
few TRBJ2-7 TRBV7-3 TRBD2 TGTGCCAGCAGCTTTCTAGCGGGAGAAGGCTACGAGCAGTACTTC CASSFLAGEGYEQYF
- TRBJ1-2 TRBV4-2 - TGTGCCAGCAGCCAAATCTCAGAGGCTAACTATGGCTACACCTTC CASSQISEANYGYTF
- TRBJ1-1 TRBV7-8 TRBD1 TGTGCCAGCAGCCAAACATCAACAGGGGGCGCTGAAGCTTTCTTT CASSQTSTGGAEAFF
- TRBJ1-1 TRBV6-6 - TGTGCCAGCAGTACCTGGCAGTGGAACACTGAAGCTTTCTTT CASSTWQWNTEAFF
- TRBJ1-6 TRBV28 TRBD1 TGTGCCAGCAGGGACAGGGCTAATTCACCCCTCCACTTT CASRDRANSPLHF
- TRBJ2-2 TRBV19 - TGTGCCAGTAGTATTCCCGAGGGCGGGGAGCTGTTTTTT CASSIPEGGELFF
few TRBJ1-2 TRBV2 - TGTGCCAGCAGTGAATTAAGGGAGGGTGGCTACACCTTC CASSELREGGYTF
- TRBJ1-2 TRBV7-2 - TGTGCCAGCAGCTTAGCGCCCCCAGCGAGGGGCTACACCTTC CASSLAPPARGYTF
- TRBJ2-1 TRBV11-3 TRBD2 TGTGCCAGCAGCGGAACCGGGACTAGGATTGTCCATGAGCAGTTCTTC CASSGTGTRIVHEQFF
- TRBJ1-1 TRBV28 - TGTGCCAGCAGTATTACAGTGAACACTGAAGCTTTCTTT CASSITVNTEAFF
- TRBJ2-1 TRBV4-1 TRBD2 TGCGCCAGCAGCCGGATGGGAGCGGGAGATTACAGCGATGAGCAGTTCTTC CASSRMGAGDYSDEQFF
- TRBJ1-1 TRBV5-1 - TGCGCCAGCAGCTTGTTAGCGTCAGTGAACACTGAAGCTTTCTTT CASSLLASVNTEAFF